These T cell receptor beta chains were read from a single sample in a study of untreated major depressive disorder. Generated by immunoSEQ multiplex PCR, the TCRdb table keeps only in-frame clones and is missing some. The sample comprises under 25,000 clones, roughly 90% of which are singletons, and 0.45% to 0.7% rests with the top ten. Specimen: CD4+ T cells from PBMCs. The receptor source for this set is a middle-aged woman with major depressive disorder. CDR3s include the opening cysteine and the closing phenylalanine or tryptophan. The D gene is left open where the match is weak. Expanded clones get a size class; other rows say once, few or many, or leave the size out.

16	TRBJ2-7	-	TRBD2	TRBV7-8	CASSHKVGTTSYEQYF	TGTGCCAGCAGCCATAAGGTGGGGACTACTTCCTACGAGCAGTACTTC
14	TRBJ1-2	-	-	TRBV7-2	CASRGMGPSYGYTF	TGTGCCAGCAGAGGGATGGGCCCCAGTTATGGCTACACCTTC
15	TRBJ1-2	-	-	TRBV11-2	CASSPVGGWGYGYTF	TGTGCCAGCAGTCCCGTCGGGGGCTGGGGCTATGGCTACACCTTC
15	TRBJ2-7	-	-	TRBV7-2	CASSLALLVPYEQYF	TGTGCCAGCAGCTTAGCGCTCCTAGTACCCTACGAGCAGTACTTC
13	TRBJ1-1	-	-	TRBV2	CASSDMANTEAFF	TGTGCCAGCAGTGATATGGCGAACACTGAAGCTTTCTTT
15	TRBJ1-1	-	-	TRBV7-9	CASSNYPGVATEAFF	TGTGCCAGCAGCAACTACCCAGGAGTTGCCACTGAAGCTTTCTTT
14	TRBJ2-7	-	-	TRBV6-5	CASSPRASSYEQYF	TGTGCCAGCAGCCCCAGAGCCAGCTCCTACGAGCAGTACTTC
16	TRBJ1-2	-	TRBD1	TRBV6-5	CASSYSRTGGGYGYTF	TGTGCCAGCAGTTACTCGAGGACAGGGGGTGGCTATGGCTACACCTTC
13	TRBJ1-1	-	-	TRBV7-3	CASSLSENTEAFF	TGTGCCAGCAGCTTATCAGAGAACACTGAAGCTTTCTTT
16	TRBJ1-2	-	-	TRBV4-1	CASSQNPTGQNYGYTF	TGCGCCAGCAGCCAAAACCCGACAGGCCAGAACTATGGCTACACCTTC
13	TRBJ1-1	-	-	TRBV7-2	CASSLHPNTEAFF	TGTGCCAGCAGCTTACATCCGAACACTGAAGCTTTCTTT
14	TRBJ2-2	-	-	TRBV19	CASSASHSTGELFF	TGTGCCAGTAGTGCCAGCCATTCGACCGGGGAGCTGTTTTTT
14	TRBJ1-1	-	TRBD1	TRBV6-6	CASRGQGRNTEAFF	TGTGCCAGCAGGGGACAGGGAAGGAACACTGAAGCTTTCTTT
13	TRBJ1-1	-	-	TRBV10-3	CAISELGPTEAFF	TGTGCCATCAGTGAGTTAGGACCGACTGAAGCTTTCTTT
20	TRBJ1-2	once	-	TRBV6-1	CASSEAFVTVGRNRLYGYTF	TGTGCCAGCAGTGAAGCTTTTGTGACAGTCGGAAGAAACCGCCTCTATGGCTACACCTTC
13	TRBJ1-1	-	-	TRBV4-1	CASSPPTRGEAFF	TGCGCCAGCAGCCCCCCTACCCGGGGCGAAGCTTTCTTT
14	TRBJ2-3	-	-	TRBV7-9	CASSLGGNTDTQYF	TGTGCCAGCAGCTTAGGGGGGAACACAGATACGCAGTATTTT
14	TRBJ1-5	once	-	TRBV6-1	CASSGPYLGQPQHF	TGTGCCAGCAGTGGGCCCTACCTCGGTCAGCCCCAGCATTTT
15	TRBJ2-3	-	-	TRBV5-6	CASSLILTSTDTQYF	TGTGCCAGCAGCTTGATCCTTACTAGCACAGATACGCAGTATTTT
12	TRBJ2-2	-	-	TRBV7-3	CASRLPPGELFF	TGTGCCAGCAGATTACCCCCAGGGGAGCTGTTTTTT
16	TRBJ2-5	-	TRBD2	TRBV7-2	CASSLQTSGGQETQYF	TGTGCCAGCAGCCTCCAGACTAGCGGGGGACAAGAGACCCAGTACTTC
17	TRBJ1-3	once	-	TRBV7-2	CASSLAGTKNGRNTIYF	TGTGCCAGCAGCTTAGCAGGGACGAAAAACGGCAGGAACACCATATATTTT
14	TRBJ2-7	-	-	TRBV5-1	CASRRDGWEYEQYF	TGCGCCAGCAGGCGCGACGGGTGGGAGTACGAGCAGTACTTC
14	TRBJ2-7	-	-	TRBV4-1	CASSQEGRVYEQYF	TGCGCCAGCAGCCAAGAGGGTAGGGTTTACGAGCAGTACTTC
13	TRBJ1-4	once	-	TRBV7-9	CASSFGGNEKLFF	TGTGCCAGCAGCTTTGGGGGGAATGAAAAACTGTTTTTT